The next 15 T cell receptor beta chains were all read from a single sample in a study of shared clonotypes between healthy human individuals. Sequenced by immunoSEQ multiplex PCR; TCRdb stores in-frame clones only, minus some. The sample consists of some 530,000 clones, 81% of them appearing once. Sequencing was carried out using PBMCs. The receptor source for this set is a woman between 40 and 55 years old in good health. Some clones in this sample may be carry-over from other donors' samples.

This clone has a handful of counts. V usage is TRBV11-1 and J usage is TRBJ2-7, with D perhaps matching TRBD2 (6 bases). In germline, CDR1 is SGHAT, CDR2 FQDESV (reference sequence). Between the trimmed V and J ends, which lost 1 base and 3 bases, there was a span of 13 bases. CDR3 length equals 15 residues. The CDR3 DNA reads TGTGCCAGCAGCTTAGACTTAGCGGAGAGCTACGAGCAGTACTTC. Translation: CASSLDLAESYEQYF.

The rearrangement links TRBV23-1 to TRBJ1-5, with D possibly TRBD1 on 5 matching bases. TRBV23-1 is an ORF, with its function uncertain. V lost 6 bases, J lost 1 base, and 13 bases lay in between. The CDR3 totals 15 residues. The CDR3 loop is CASSRGMASNQPQHF. DNA of the CDR3: TGCGCCAGCAGCCGGGGGATGGCGAGCAATCAGCCCCAGCATTTT.

The chain combines TRBV5-6 with TRBJ2-3; 11 bases agree with TRBD2. Germline V lookup: CDR1 SGHDT, CDR2 YYEEEE. This CDR3 contains 17 residues. V shed 0 bases and J 6 bases; nucleotides not matched to a gene: 9. CDR3 coding DNA: TGTGCCAGCAGCTTGGCCGGGACTAGCGGAGGGGCGGATACGCAGTATTTT. It specifies CASSLAGTSGGADTQYF. The full variable domain, rest sourced from reference TRBV5-6 and TRBJ2-3, is DAGVTQSPTHLIKTRGQQVTLRCSPKSGHDTVSWYQQALGQGPQFIFQYYEEEERQRGNFPDRFSGHQFPNYSSELNVNALLLGDSALYLCASSLAGTSGGADTQYFGPGTRLTVL.

This rearrangement joins TRBV7-8 to TRBJ2-7; weak D call: TRBD2 (7 bases). CDR3 length equals 15 residues. Trimming removed 5 bases from V and 4 bases from J, with 18 bases in between. From germline, CDR1 is SGHVS and CDR2 FQNEAQ. The chain's CDR3 is CASSASGAGAYEQYF. CDR3 DNA sequence: TGTGCCAGCAGCGCATCGGGGGCGGGAGCTTACGAGCAGTACTTC.

Ten or more counts support this clone. Other DNA sequences within the sample encode an identical CDR3. The chain has TRBV5-4 and TRBJ2-1; D gene uncertain. Trimming stripped 0 bases from V and 6 bases from J, with 4 bases between. The CDR3 extends over 12 amino acids. In germline, CDR1 is SGHNT, CDR2 YYREEE (reference sequence). CDR3 loop: CASSLDSNEQFF. The CDR3 nucleotides read TGTGCCAGCAGCTTGGATTCCAATGAGCAGTTCTTC.

The gene calls are TRBV4-2 and TRBJ2-7; 8 bases align to TRBD2. V shed 3 bases, J shed 3 bases, and the junction held 7 bases outside the gene matches. The germline V gene has CDR1 LGHNA and CDR2 YNFKEQ. The CDR3 runs to 15 residues. CDR3 coding DNA: TGTGCCAGCAGCCACCAAGCGGGAGAAGTCTACGAGCAGTACTTC. Residues: CASSHQAGEVYEQYF.

On this clone: A far larger clone is one nucleotide away, so this likely arose from a read error. The sample holds other DNA sequences that translate to the same CDR3. V and J are TRBV5-6 and TRBJ2-7, with no clear D. CDR1 SGHDT and CDR2 YYEEEE come from the germline V gene. The CDR3 loop spans 11 amino acids. With 4 bases removed from V and 4 bases from J, the gap between germline ends came to 6 bases. CDR3 in DNA: TGTGCCAGCAGCCTGGGTTACGAGCAGTACTTC. Its translation: CASSLGYEQYF.

The rearrangement uses TRBV9 and TRBJ1-1, with a possible D match to TRBD1 (5 bases). V lost 3 bases, J lost 5 bases, and 8 bases lay in between. Per the germline V gene, CDR1 is SGDLS and CDR2 is YYNGEE. The CDR3 length is 12 residues. The CDR3 reads CASSASGTEAFF. The DNA for the CDR3 is TGTGCCAGCAGCGCCTCAGGGACTGAAGCTTTCTTT.

The CDR3 region has the DNA TGCGCCAGCAGCCCCTATGTGGCAGGGGCTCCCTACAATGAGCAGTTCTTC. Translating gives CASSPYVAGAPYNEQFF. V usage is TRBV5-1 and J usage is TRBJ2-1; tentative D call: TRBD1 (6 bases). The V end lost 4 bases, the J end lost 2 bases, and 19 bases lay between the germline ends. Germline lookup yields CDR1 SGHRS and CDR2 YFSETQ. The CDR3 is 17 residues long.

V gene TRBV28 combines with J gene TRBJ2-7; no firm D call. Germline V gene data show CDR1 as MDHEN and CDR2 as SYDVKM. This CDR3 is 12 amino acids long. V lost 2 bases and J lost 2, with 4 bases in between. The CDR3 loop reads CASSLPTYEQYF. CDR3 nucleotide sequence: TGTGCCAGCAGTTTACCGACCTACGAGCAGTACTTC.

Of note for this clone: A far larger clone is off by one base, so a read error is likely. The chain has TRBV6-5 and TRBJ2-7; possible D gene TRBD2, 5 bases. V was clipped by 11 bases and J by 7 bases, with 21 bases between them. Per germline, CDR1 MNHEY and CDR2 SVGAGI. The CDR3 totals 13 residues. CDR3 coding DNA: TGTGCCTGCAAATGGAGGAGCCTTGGAGAGCAGTACTTC. This sequence encodes CACKWRSLGEQYF.

The chain uses TRBV6-1 and TRBJ1-1, with TRBD1 matching over 8 bases. The CDR3 runs to 14 residues. The germline gives CDR1 MNHNS, CDR2 SASEGT. With 5 bases clipped from V and 1 base from J, the junction kept 3 bases outside the gene matches. The CDR3 region has the DNA TGTGCCAGCAGTCAGGGGGCGCGGAACACTGAAGCTTTCTTT. Translating it yields CASSQGARNTEAFF.

This chain connects TRBV2 to TRBJ2-1; D unclear. Trimming cost V 7 bases and J 3 bases, with 10 bases left between them. CDR1 is SNHLY, CDR2 FYNNEI, per germline. The CDR3 has 13 residues. This chain's CDR3 is CASIIVGYNEQFF. Here the CDR3 DNA reads TGTGCCAGCATTATCGTAGGCTACAATGAGCAGTTCTTC. The full variable domain, with the rest looked up from reference TRBV2 and TRBJ2-1, is EPEVTQTPSHQVTQMGQEVILRCVPISNHLYFYWYRQILGQKVEFLVSFYNNEISEKSEIFDDQFSVERPDGSNFTLKIRSTKLEDSAMYFCASIIVGYNEQFFGPGTRLTVL.

This chain uses TRBV5-4 with TRBJ2-2; D is ambiguous. Germline V gene lookup returns CDR1 SGHNT and CDR2 YYREEE (reference sequence). V lost 5 bases and J 6 bases, leaving 11 bases between the germline ends. CDR3 size: 13 residues. CDR3 loop: CASSTASAGELFF. The CDR3 nucleotides read TGTGCCAGCAGTACAGCTTCTGCCGGGGAGCTGTTTTTT.

The genes are TRBV2 and TRBJ1-5; D unresolved. CDR1 SNHLY and CDR2 FYNNEI come from the germline V gene. The CDR3 extends over 12 amino acids. V gave up 3 bases and J gave up 5 bases, with 5 bases separating them. The CDR3 DNA reads TGTGCCAGCAGTGATCGGGATCAGCCCCAGCATTTT. It specifies CASSDRDQPQHF.